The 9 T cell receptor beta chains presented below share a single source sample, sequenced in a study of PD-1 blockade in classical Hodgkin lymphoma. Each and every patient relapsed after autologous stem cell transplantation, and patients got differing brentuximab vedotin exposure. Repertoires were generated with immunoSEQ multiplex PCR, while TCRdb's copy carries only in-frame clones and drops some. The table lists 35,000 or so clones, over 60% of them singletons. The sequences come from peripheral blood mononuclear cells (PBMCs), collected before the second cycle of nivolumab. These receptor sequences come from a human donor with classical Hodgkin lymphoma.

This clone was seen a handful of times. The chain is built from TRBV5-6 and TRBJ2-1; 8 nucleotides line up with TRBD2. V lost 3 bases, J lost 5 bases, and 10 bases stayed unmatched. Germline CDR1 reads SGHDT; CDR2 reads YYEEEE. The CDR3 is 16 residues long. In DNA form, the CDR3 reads TGTGCCAGCAGCTCGACAGGACGGGGGGGCCACAATGAGCAGTTCTTC. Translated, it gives CASSSTGRGGHNEQFF.

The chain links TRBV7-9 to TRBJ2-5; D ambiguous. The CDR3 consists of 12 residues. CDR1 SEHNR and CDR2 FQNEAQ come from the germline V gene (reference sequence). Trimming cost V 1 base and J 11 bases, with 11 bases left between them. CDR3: CASSLEGPPQYF. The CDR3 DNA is TGTGCCAGCAGCTTAGAAGGGCCTCCTCAGTACTTC.

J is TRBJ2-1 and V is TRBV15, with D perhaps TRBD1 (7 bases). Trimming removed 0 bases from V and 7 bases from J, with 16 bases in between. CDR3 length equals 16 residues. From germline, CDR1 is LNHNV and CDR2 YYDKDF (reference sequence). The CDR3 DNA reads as TGTGCCACCAGCAGAGATCAGGAGGGGGCATTTAATGAGCAGTTCTTC. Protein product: CATSRDQEGAFNEQFF.

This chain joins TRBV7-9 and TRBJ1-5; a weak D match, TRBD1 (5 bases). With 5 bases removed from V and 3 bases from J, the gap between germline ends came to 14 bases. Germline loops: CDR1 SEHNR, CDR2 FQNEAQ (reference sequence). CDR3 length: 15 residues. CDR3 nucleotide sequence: TGTGCCAGCAGCCCGAGGGGCAGCATCAATCAGCCCCAGCATTTT. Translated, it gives CASSPRGSINQPQHF.

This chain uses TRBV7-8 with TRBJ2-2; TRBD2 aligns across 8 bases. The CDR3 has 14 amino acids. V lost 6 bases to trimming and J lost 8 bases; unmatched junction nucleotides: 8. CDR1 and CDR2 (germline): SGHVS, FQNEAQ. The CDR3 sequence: CASRTGASGGELFF. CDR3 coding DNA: TGTGCCAGCAGAACCGGGGCTAGCGGGGGGGAGCTGTTTTTT.

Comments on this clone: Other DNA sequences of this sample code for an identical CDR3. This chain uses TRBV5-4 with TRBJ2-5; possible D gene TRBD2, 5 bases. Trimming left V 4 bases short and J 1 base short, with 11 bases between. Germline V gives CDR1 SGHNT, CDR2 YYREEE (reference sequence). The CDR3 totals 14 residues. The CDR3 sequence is CASSLQDSQETQYF. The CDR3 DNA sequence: TGTGCCAGCAGCCTCCAGGACTCCCAAGAGACCCAGTACTTC.

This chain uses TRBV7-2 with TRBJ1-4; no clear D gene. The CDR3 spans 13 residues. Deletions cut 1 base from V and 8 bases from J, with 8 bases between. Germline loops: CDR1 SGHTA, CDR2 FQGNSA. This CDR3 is CASSLVLTEKLFF. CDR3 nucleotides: TGTGCCAGCAGCTTAGTGTTGACGGAAAAACTGTTTTTT.

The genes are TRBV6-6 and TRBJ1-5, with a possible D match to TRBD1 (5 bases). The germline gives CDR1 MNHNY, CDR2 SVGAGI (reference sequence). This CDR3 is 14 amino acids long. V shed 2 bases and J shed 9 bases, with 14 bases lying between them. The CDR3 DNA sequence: TGTGCCAGCAGTTACCAGGATGGGGCCTCGCCCCAGCATTTT. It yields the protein CASSYQDGASPQHF.

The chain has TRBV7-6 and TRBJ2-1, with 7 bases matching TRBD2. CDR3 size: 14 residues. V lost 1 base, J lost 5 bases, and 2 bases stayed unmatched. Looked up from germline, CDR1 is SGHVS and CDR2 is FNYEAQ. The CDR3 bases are TGTGCCAGCAGCTTAGGGCTAGCGGACAATGAGCAGTTCTTC. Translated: CASSLGLADNEQFF.